The 29 T cell receptor beta chains reported below all come from one sample, sequenced in a study of regulatory T cells in long-lasting Graves disease (dated by TCRdb to the early 2020s). Libraries were built with multiplex PCR. Sequenced using an Illumina HiSeq 4000. iRepertoire HTBI primers and Arm-PCR amplification of CDR3 regions were used to construct TCR beta libraries. TCRdb ran its own pipeline on the public reads, namely fastp trimming at Q25 and MiXCR clone calling, and kept in-frame beta chains. Identical CDR3 proteins give one entry, which carries the most common genes and DNA. Across this sample there are hundreds of thousands of distinct CDR3 sequences, with about a fifth seen only once. About 8.3% of the sample goes to the ten largest clones. Per the publication, the time point label means: persistent/refractory GD, antithyroid drugs over 5 years with positive TRAb. For both TCR sequencing and RNA sequencing, RNA was extracted from PBMCs using TRIzol.

Specimen: peripheral blood mononuclear cells (PBMCs), collected when the disease was refractory, from a patient treated with antithyroid drugs. The receptors here all came from a female donor with Graves disease.

This clonotype has more than one count but fewer than ten. The CDR3 nucleotides are TGTGCCAGCAGTTCCGACAGGGCGGGTCAGCCCCAGCATTTT. Residues: CASSSDRAGQPQHF. The chain links TRBV27 to TRBJ1-5, with TRBD1 identical over 7 bases. The CDR3 has 14 residues. Germline V lookup: CDR1 MNHEY, CDR2 SMNVEV (reference sequence). J gave up 6 bases and V 4 bases, and 6 bases lay outside the gene matches.

J is TRBJ2-7 and V is TRBV5-1, with 9 bases matching TRBD2. The V gene end was trimmed by 2 bases and the J gene end by 0 bases; junction bases not matched to a gene: 6. There are 16 residues in the CDR3. Per the germline V gene, CDR1 is SGHRS and CDR2 is YFSETQ. The CDR3 spells CASSFGGGLASYEQYF. CDR3 bases: TGCGCCAGCAGCTTTGGTGGGGGACTAGCCTCCTACGAGCAGTACTTC.

This clonotype showed up many times. The CDR3 reads CASSDRGMTEAFF. For the CDR3, the DNA is TGCGCCAGCAGTGACAGGGGTATGACTGAAGCTTTCTTT. The chain combines TRBV10-2 with TRBJ1-1; D is possibly TRBD1 (6 bases). V lost 3 bases and J lost 5, with 10 bases in between. Germline-derived CDR1 and CDR2 are WSHSY and SAAADI. This CDR3 has 13 amino acids.

This chain connects TRBV5-1 to TRBJ2-2; 11 bases map to TRBD2. The CDR3 has 19 amino acids. Per germline, CDR1 SGHRS and CDR2 YFSETQ. Germline trimming cut 3 bases from V and 8 bases from J; bases unmatched to any gene: 18. CDR3 in DNA: TGCGCCAGCAGCTATGACAGGAGAACTAGCGGGAGCGGTTCTGGGGAGCTGTTTTTT. Translating it yields CASSYDRRTSGSGSGELFF.

This sequence joins TRBV5-1 and TRBJ2-7, with D possibly TRBD1 on 6 matching bases. This CDR3 has 14 amino acids. Trimming stripped 0 bases from V and 5 bases from J, with 12 bases between. Germline CDR1 and CDR2: SGHRS and YFSETQ. CDR3 in amino acids: CASSLGAGVNEQYF. CDR3 nucleotides: TGCGCCAGCAGCTTGGGGGCAGGGGTCAACGAGCAGTACTTC.

The table lists this clonotype with a few counts. The chain couples TRBV7-6 to TRBJ2-1; D perhaps matches TRBD1 (6 bases). The CDR3 totals 13 residues. Germline V gene sequence: CDR1 SGHVS, CDR2 FNYEAQ. Trimming shortened V by 3 bases and J by 8 bases, and 11 bases separated the two germline ends. The CDR3 bases are TGTGCCAGCAGCTTCGGACAGCAGGATGAGCAGTTCTTC. Its protein is CASSFGQQDEQFF.

The V call is TRBV9, the J call TRBJ1-1; a weak D match, TRBD1 (6 bases). Trimming removed 0 bases from V and 9 bases from J, with 9 bases in between. This CDR3 is built from 12 residues. The germline V gene encodes CDR1 SGDLS and CDR2 YYNGEE. CDR3 residues: CASSVGGGQAFF. Written as DNA, the CDR3 is TGTGCCAGCAGCGTAGGCGGGGGCCAAGCTTTCTTT.

This clonotype was seen ten or more times. The chain carries TRBV18 and TRBJ1-5, with D uncertain. In germline, CDR1 is KGHSH, CDR2 LQKENI. The CDR3 runs to 13 residues. The V end was cut by 3 bases, the J end by 7 bases, with 10 bases between. The CDR3 reads CASSPERVQPQHF. In nucleotides, the CDR3 is TGTGCCAGCTCACCTGAGAGGGTGCAGCCCCAGCATTTT.

V and J are TRBV14 and TRBJ2-7; no definite D call. The CDR3 loop spans 14 amino acids. The germline V and J ends were trimmed by 2 bases and 5 bases, with 13 bases remaining between them. Germline CDR1 reads SGHDN; CDR2 reads FVKESK. CDR3 residues: CASSQFVPDHEQYF. CDR3 bases: TGTGCCAGCAGCCAATTTGTGCCAGATCACGAGCAGTACTTC.

This clonotype was observed at least ten times. This chain connects TRBV27 to TRBJ2-5; D might be TRBD2 (6 bases). CDR1 MNHEY and CDR2 SMNVEV come from the germline V gene (reference sequence). The CDR3 totals 14 residues. Trimming pared 3 bases from V and 4 bases from J, leaving 12 bases between. CDR3 DNA sequence: TGTGCCAGCAGTTTCGAGGGGAGGTCAGAGACCCAGTACTTC. Amino acid sequence: CASSFEGRSETQYF.

This clonotype occurred many times. V gene TRBV6-2 or TRBV6-3 combines with J gene TRBJ2-7; 9 bases fit TRBD2. The V segment lost 4 bases and the J segment 1 base; nucleotides outside the gene matches: 8. CDR3 length: 16 residues. Per the germline V gene, CDR1 is MNHEY and CDR2 is SVGEGT. This CDR3 is CASSSPSGEWSYEQYF. DNA for the CDR3: TGTGCCAGCAGTTCTCCTAGCGGGGAATGGTCCTACGAGCAGTACTTC.

This clonotype was seen only a few times. V and J are TRBV5-1 and TRBJ2-7; 8 nucleotides align to TRBD2. The CDR3 runs 16 residues. Germline V gene sequence: CDR1 SGHRS, CDR2 YFSETQ. V lost 4 bases, J lost 0 bases, and 9 bases stayed unmatched. CDR3 bases: TGCGCCAGCAGCCCAGTGGCTAGCGGGTCCTCCTACGAGCAGTACTTC. Translating it yields CASSPVASGSSYEQYF.

This clonotype was detected a few times. The chain carries TRBV29-1 and TRBJ2-7; 7 bases align to TRBD1. Germline V gives CDR1 SQVTM, CDR2 ANQGSEA. The J segment lost 0 bases and the V segment lost 7 bases, leaving 9 bases of the junction unmatched. The CDR3 contains 14 residues. For the CDR3, the DNA is TGCAGCGACCGGACAGGAGTATCCTCCTACGAGCAGTACTTC. Protein: CSDRTGVSSYEQYF.

The rearrangement joins TRBV20-1 to TRBJ2-7; 9 bases line up with TRBD1. This CDR3 contains 17 residues. V shed 5 bases and J 3 bases; nucleotides not matched to a gene: 17. CDR1 is DFQATT and CDR2 is SNEGSKA in the germline V gene (reference sequence). The CDR3 DNA is TGCAGTGCTGTGAACTCCGGGACAGGGTTTTGGGTCTACGAGCAGTACTTC. This sequence encodes CSAVNSGTGFWVYEQYF.

This clonotype was detected ten times or more. The chain employs TRBV12-3 or TRBV12-4 and TRBJ2-7, with unresolved D. The CDR3 runs to 12 residues. The V end was cut by 0 bases, the J end by 7 bases, with 7 bases between. The DNA of the CDR3 is TGTGCCAGCAGTTTAGCCCGGGTGGAGCAGTACTTC. Translating gives CASSLARVEQYF.

This clonotype has ten or more counts. This sequence joins TRBV6-1 and TRBJ1-2; D is undetermined. This CDR3 is built from 13 residues. CDR1 and CDR2 from the germline V gene are MNHNS and SASEGT. The V gene lost 10 bases and the J gene lost 0 bases, with 12 bases spanning the gap. CDR3 DNA: TGTGCCACCCGCGGTGGGTCTAACTATGGCTACACCTTC. Encoded protein: CATRGGSNYGYTF.

This clonotype was picked up many times. This sequence joins TRBV6-5 and TRBJ2-7; D is unclear. Germline V gene sequence: CDR1 MNHEY, CDR2 SVGAGI. The CDR3 is 15 amino acids. The V end was cut by 2 bases, the J end by 7 bases, with 18 bases between. DNA of the CDR3: TGTGCCAGCAGTTACCGCGGAGTGTCTTCTGGAGAGCAGTACTTC. This translates into CASSYRGVSSGEQYF.

This clonotype was found a few times. This rearrangement joins TRBV20-1 to TRBJ2-7; 8 nucleotides line up with TRBD1. Germline-derived CDR1 and CDR2 are DFQATT and SNEGSKA (reference sequence). The ends lost 6 bases at V and 0 bases at J; junction bases unmatched: 7. CDR3 length: 14 amino acids. The CDR3 reads CSAPDRGSSYEQYF. The CDR3 DNA follows: TGCAGTGCCCCCGACAGGGGAAGCTCCTACGAGCAGTACTTC.

The chain has TRBV24-1 and TRBJ2-1, with 7 bases that match TRBD2. Germline V gene lookup returns CDR1 KGHDR and CDR2 SFDVKD. The CDR3 runs 13 residues. The trim removed 4 bases at V and 9 bases at J, leaving 5 bases unmatched. The CDR3 protein is CATSDRGGSEQFF. The CDR3 DNA is TGTGCCACCAGTGACCGCGGGGGAAGTGAGCAGTTCTTC.

The sample holds many counts of this clonotype. The chain carries TRBV7-2 and TRBJ1-4; D is unresolved. The CDR3 has 15 amino acids. V was cut by 3 bases and J by 6 bases, with 14 bases left in between. CDR1 is SGHTA and CDR2 is FQGNSA in the germline V gene. CDR3 nucleotide sequence: TGTGCCAGCAGCTTGTTCAATCCCGGGGATGAAAAACTGTTTTTT. Amino acids: CASSLFNPGDEKLFF.

This clonotype was counted a few times. The rearrangement links TRBV7-9 to TRBJ2-7; 12 bases map to TRBD1. The CDR3 contains 15 residues. Germline V gives CDR1 SEHNR, CDR2 FQNEAQ (reference sequence). The trim removed 2 bases at V and 6 bases at J, leaving 5 bases unmatched. Here the CDR3 reads CASSLSGTGGREQYF. The CDR3 DNA sequence: TGTGCCAGCAGCTTAAGCGGGACAGGGGGCCGCGAGCAGTACTTC.

This chain links TRBV15 with TRBJ2-7; 7 nucleotides line up with TRBD2. CDR1 LNHNV and CDR2 YYDKDF come from the germline V gene (reference sequence). CDR3 length: 16 residues. J gave up 0 bases and V 2 bases, and 7 bases lay outside the gene matches. The CDR3 loop is CATSRLGTSASYEQYF. CDR3 nucleotide sequence: TGTGCCACCAGCAGACTCGGAACTAGCGCCTCCTACGAGCAGTACTTC.

This clonotype was found many times. The chain is built from TRBV6-1 and TRBJ2-6; D gene ambiguous. The CDR3 length is 12 residues. Germline CDR1 is MNHNS and CDR2 is SASEGT. V was clipped by 11 bases and J by 1 base, with 6 bases between them. Written as DNA, the CDR3 is TGTGCCGTCTCTTCTGGGGCCAACGTCCTGACTTTC. Translation gives CAVSSGANVLTF.

This clonotype was picked up a small number of times. This chain connects TRBV2 to TRBJ2-1; no definite D call. The CDR3 is 11 residues long. V lost 5 bases to trimming and J lost 6 bases, with 5 bases between them. CDR1 SNHLY and CDR2 FYNNEI come from the germline V gene. The CDR3: CASSSINEQFF. The CDR3 DNA reads as TGTGCCAGCAGTTCTATCAATGAGCAGTTCTTC.

This sequence joins TRBV18 and TRBJ2-7; D gene ambiguous. CDR1 is KGHSH, CDR2 LQKENI, per germline. The CDR3 covers 17 residues. The V and J ends lost 2 bases and 1 base respectively, with 18 bases between them. CDR3 residues: CASSPIVAWASSYEQYF. In DNA form, the CDR3 reads TGTGCCAGCTCACCAATAGTGGCATGGGCATCTTCCTACGAGCAGTACTTC.

This clonotype came up many times. The chain links TRBV27 to TRBJ1-5, with D maybe TRBD1 (5 bases). V was shortened by 6 bases and J by 9 bases, with 12 bases between the two germline ends. The CDR3 length is 12 residues. Germline lookup yields CDR1 MNHEY and CDR2 SMNVEV (reference sequence). The CDR3 reads CASSRRGGPQHF. CDR3 in DNA: TGTGCCAGCAGCCGACGGGGGGGGCCCCAGCATTTT.

This clonotype was seen at least ten times. Germline and junction disagree at one end, which may indicate a read error. The chain recombines TRBV7-9 with TRBJ2-4; D might be TRBD1 or TRBD2, each matching 7 bases. Germline loops: CDR1 SEHNR, CDR2 FQNEAQ (reference sequence). The CDR3 has 18 residues. The CDR3 region is CASLPRLAPKGAKSIQYF. DNA of the CDR3: TGTGCCAGCTTACCCCGACTAGCCCCTAAGGGGGCCAAAAGCATTCAGTACTTC.

V gene TRBV5-1 combines with J gene TRBJ2-7; D remains ambiguous. V was trimmed by 0 bases and J by 5 bases, leaving 6 bases between them. This CDR3 is 12 amino acids long. The germline V gene encodes CDR1 SGHRS and CDR2 YFSETQ. DNA of the CDR3: TGCGCCAGCAGCTTGGACTTGCACGAGCAGTACTTC. Its protein product is CASSLDLHEQYF.

This clonotype was recorded many times. This chain connects TRBV7-3 to TRBJ2-5; perhaps TRBD1 as D (5 bases). The V gene's germline CDR1 is SGHTA and CDR2 FQGTGA. The CDR3 is 15 residues long. V was trimmed by 5 bases and J by 4 bases, leaving 17 bases between them. CDR3 region: CASSPEAGYRETQYF. CDR3 coding DNA: TGTGCCAGCAGCCCCGAGGCAGGGTATCGAGAGACCCAGTACTTC.